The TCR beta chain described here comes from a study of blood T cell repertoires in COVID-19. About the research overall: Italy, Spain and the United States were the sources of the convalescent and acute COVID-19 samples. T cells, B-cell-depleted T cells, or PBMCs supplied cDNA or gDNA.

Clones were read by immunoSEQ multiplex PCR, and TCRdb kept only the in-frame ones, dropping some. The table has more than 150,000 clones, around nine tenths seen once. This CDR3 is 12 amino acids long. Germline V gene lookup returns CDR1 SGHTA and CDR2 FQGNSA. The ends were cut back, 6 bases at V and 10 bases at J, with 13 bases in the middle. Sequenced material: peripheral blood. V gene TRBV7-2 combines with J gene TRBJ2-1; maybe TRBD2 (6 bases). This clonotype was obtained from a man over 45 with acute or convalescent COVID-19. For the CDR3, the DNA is TGTGCCAGCAGGTCACTAGCTGGGGAGCAGTTCTTC. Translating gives CASRSLAGEQFF.